These T cell receptor beta chains were read from a single sample in a study of T cell repertoires in cytomegalovirus infection. Their antigens remain unidentified. Using its own MiXCR run on the reads, TCRdb lists one record per CDR3 protein. The sample gives a few hundred thousand distinct CDR3 sequences, around two fifths of which show up once; about 48% is in the top ten. The sequencing used cultured PBMCs, collected from culture after CMV antigen stimulation. The source is a human donor in good health (CMV status not recorded). Some clones in this sample may be carry-over from other donors' samples. Both conserved end residues are part of each CDR3. Fields, in order: J gene, V gene, D gene, clone size, CDR3 protein, CDR3 DNA. The D gene is left open where the match is weak. Clone size appears in some rows only: once, few, many, or a class for an expanded clone.

j_gene: TRBJ2-7
v_gene: TRBV10-2
d_gene: TRBD1
abundance: NA
CDR3aa: CASSEQGYDVEQYF
CDR3nt: TGCGCCAGCAGTGAACAGGGGTACGACGTCGAGCAGTACTTC

j_gene: TRBJ1-5
v_gene: TRBV4-2
d_gene: NA
abundance: few
CDR3aa: CASSQDLGRDNQPQHF
CDR3nt: TGTGCCAGCAGCCAAGATCTGGGCAGGGATAATCAGCCCCAGCATTTT

j_gene: TRBJ2-3
v_gene: TRBV9
d_gene: TRBD2
abundance: NA
CDR3aa: CASSVDLAGDTQYF
CDR3nt: TGTGCCAGCAGCGTAGACCTAGCGGGAGATACGCAGTATTTT

j_gene: TRBJ2-6
v_gene: TRBV5-1
d_gene: NA
abundance: NA
CDR3aa: CASSPLPTGRVGGANVLTF
CDR3nt: TGCGCCAGCAGCCCCCTCCCGACAGGCCGGGTAGGTGGGGCCAACGTCCTGACTTTC

j_gene: TRBJ1-4
v_gene: TRBV6-6
d_gene: TRBD1
abundance: NA
CDR3aa: CASSYRDRDEKLFF
CDR3nt: TGTGCCAGCAGTTACAGAGACAGGGATGAAAAACTGTTTTTT

j_gene: TRBJ1-1
v_gene: TRBV29-1
d_gene: NA
abundance: NA
CDR3aa: CSVVVLRTDLNTEAFF
CDR3nt: TGCAGCGTTGTGGTTTTAAGGACAGATTTGAACACTGAAGCTTTCTTT

j_gene: TRBJ2-1
v_gene: TRBV12-3/TRBV12-4
d_gene: NA
abundance: few
CDR3aa: CASSLGESYNEQFF
CDR3nt: TGTGCCAGCAGTTTAGGAGAATCTTACAATGAGCAGTTCTTC

j_gene: TRBJ1-1
v_gene: TRBV27
d_gene: NA
abundance: few
CDR3aa: CASSRTATNTEAFF
CDR3nt: TGTGCCAGCAGCCGGACAGCCACGAACACTGAAGCTTTCTTT

j_gene: TRBJ2-3
v_gene: TRBV4-1
d_gene: TRBD2
abundance: NA
CDR3aa: CASREGRGRGIGTDTQYF
CDR3nt: TGCGCCAGCAGAGAGGGCCGCGGGAGAGGAATCGGCACAGATACGCAGTATTTT

j_gene: TRBJ1-5
v_gene: TRBV7-8
d_gene: NA
abundance: NA
CDR3aa: CASSLAGTPQPQHF
CDR3nt: TGTGCCAGCAGCTTAGCTGGCACACCCCAGCCCCAGCATTTT

j_gene: TRBJ2-3
v_gene: TRBV7-9
d_gene: NA
abundance: many
CDR3aa: CASSSSWGYTQYF
CDR3nt: TGTGCCAGCAGCTCCTCGTGGGGCTATACGCAGTATTTT

j_gene: TRBJ2-7
v_gene: TRBV6-6
d_gene: NA
abundance: once
CDR3aa: CASTRGGETYEQYF
CDR3nt: TGTGCCAGCACCCGAGGGGGGGAGACCTACGAGCAGTACTTC

j_gene: TRBJ2-5
v_gene: TRBV6-2/TRBV6-3
d_gene: NA
abundance: NA
CDR3aa: CASSDRRVQETQYF
CDR3nt: TGTGCCAGCAGTGACCGACGAGTCCAAGAGACCCAGTACTTC

j_gene: TRBJ2-3
v_gene: TRBV4-1
d_gene: TRBD1
abundance: NA
CDR3aa: CASSQEIWTGTGQTDTQYF
CDR3nt: TGCGCCAGCAGCCAAGAGATTTGGACCGGGACAGGACAGACAGATACGCAGTATTTT

j_gene: TRBJ1-1
v_gene: TRBV28
d_gene: NA
abundance: few
CDR3aa: CASYGRVGKNTEAFF
CDR3nt: TGTGCCAGTTACGGGAGAGTAGGGAAGAACACTGAAGCTTTCTTT

j_gene: TRBJ2-1
v_gene: TRBV7-9
d_gene: TRBD2
abundance: NA
CDR3aa: CASSSPRDGRAGREQSF
CDR3nt: TGTGCCAGCAGCTCCCCTCGGGACGGGAGGGCCGGTCGCGAGCAGTCCTTC

j_gene: TRBJ2-3
v_gene: TRBV9
d_gene: NA
abundance: NA
CDR3aa: CASSVGASASTDTQYF
CDR3nt: TGTGCCAGCAGCGTAGGGGCTAGCGCGAGCACAGATACGCAGTATTTT

j_gene: TRBJ2-7
v_gene: TRBV7-9
d_gene: TRBD2
abundance: NA
CDR3aa: CASSLGETSGFTDEQYF
CDR3nt: TGTGCCAGCAGCTTAGGGGAGACTAGCGGGTTTACTGACGAGCAGTACTTC

j_gene: TRBJ2-1
v_gene: TRBV24-1
d_gene: NA
abundance: NA
CDR3aa: CATSVQNEQFF
CDR3nt: TGTGCCACCAGTGTCCAAAATGAGCAGTTCTTC

j_gene: TRBJ2-7
v_gene: TRBV7-2
d_gene: NA
abundance: few
CDR3aa: CASSLIQGYYEQYF
CDR3nt: TGTGCCAGCAGCTTAATACAGGGCTACTACGAGCAGTACTTC

j_gene: TRBJ1-2
v_gene: TRBV25-1
d_gene: TRBD1
abundance: few
CDR3aa: CARTGGPNYGYTF
CDR3nt: TGTGCCAGGACAGGGGGCCCTAACTATGGCTACACCTTC

j_gene: TRBJ2-1
v_gene: TRBV7-2
d_gene: NA
abundance: many
CDR3aa: CASSFDRGPYNEQFF
CDR3nt: TGTGCCAGCAGCTTCGATCGCGGTCCCTACAATGAGCAGTTCTTC

j_gene: TRBJ1-3
v_gene: TRBV20-1
d_gene: NA
abundance: few
CDR3aa: CSARDARSGNTIYF
CDR3nt: TGCAGTGCTAGAGATGCCCGCTCTGGAAACACCATATATTTT

j_gene: TRBJ1-1
v_gene: TRBV7-9
d_gene: NA
abundance: NA
CDR3aa: CASSLVIAGCGWGTSRRGTEAFF
CDR3nt: TGTGCCAGCAGCTTAGTTATCGCGGGGTGTGGCTGGGGGACATCCCGTCGGGGCACTGAAGCTTTCTTT

j_gene: TRBJ1-2
v_gene: TRBV7-2
d_gene: TRBD1
abundance: NA
CDR3aa: CASSSRGGYGYTF
CDR3nt: TGTGCCAGCAGCTCCAGGGGGGGCTATGGCTACACCTTC

j_gene: TRBJ1-3
v_gene: TRBV11-3
d_gene: NA
abundance: NA
CDR3aa: CASSKEFPGNTIYF
CDR3nt: TGTGCCAGCAGTAAGGAGTTCCCTGGAAACACCATATATTTT

j_gene: TRBJ2-7
v_gene: TRBV7-2
d_gene: NA
abundance: many
CDR3aa: CASSSRPGGVVKGYEQYF
CDR3nt: TGTGCCAGCAGCTCAAGACCTGGCGGGGTAGTAAAGGGCTACGAGCAGTACTTC

j_gene: TRBJ2-2
v_gene: TRBV7-2
d_gene: NA
abundance: few
CDR3aa: CASSFQTGLNTGELFF
CDR3nt: TGTGCCAGCAGCTTCCAGACTGGATTAAACACCGGGGAGCTGTTTTTT

j_gene: TRBJ1-3
v_gene: TRBV28
d_gene: TRBD1
abundance: NA
CDR3aa: CASRAGTGTPSGNTIYF
CDR3nt: TGTGCCAGCAGGGCCGGGACAGGGACTCCGTCTGGAAACACCATATATTTT

j_gene: TRBJ2-7
v_gene: TRBV5-6
d_gene: TRBD1
abundance: NA
CDR3aa: CASSLRGLGEQYF
CDR3nt: TGTGCCAGCAGCCTCAGGGGGCTGGGGGAGCAGTACTTC

j_gene: TRBJ2-2
v_gene: TRBV6-1
d_gene: NA
abundance: few
CDR3aa: CASSPWPSGELFF
CDR3nt: TGTGCCAGCAGTCCCTGGCCATCCGGGGAGCTGTTTTTT

j_gene: TRBJ2-7
v_gene: TRBV7-6
d_gene: TRBD2
abundance: NA
CDR3aa: CASRGPSGYEQYF
CDR3nt: TGTGCCAGCCGAGGGCCTAGCGGCTACGAGCAGTACTTC

j_gene: TRBJ1-5
v_gene: TRBV6-2/TRBV6-3
d_gene: TRBD1
abundance: NA
CDR3aa: CASSYSTGARPQHF
CDR3nt: TGTGCCAGCAGTTACTCGACAGGGGCGAGGCCCCAGCATTTT

j_gene: TRBJ2-7
v_gene: TRBV7-8
d_gene: NA
abundance: NA
CDR3aa: CASSGGPMSSYEQYF
CDR3nt: TGTGCCAGCAGCGGCGGACCTATGAGCTCCTACGAGCAGTACTTC

j_gene: TRBJ2-5
v_gene: TRBV11-2
d_gene: NA
abundance: NA
CDR3aa: CASSPGAARGETQYF
CDR3nt: TGTGCCAGCAGCCCTGGGGCCGCCAGAGGAGAGACCCAGTACTTC

j_gene: TRBJ2-1
v_gene: TRBV20-1
d_gene: NA
abundance: NA
CDR3aa: CSARDPAALASYNEQFF
CDR3nt: TGCAGTGCTAGAGATCCTGCGGCGCTTGCGTCCTACAATGAGCAGTTCTTC

j_gene: TRBJ2-2
v_gene: TRBV29-1
d_gene: NA
abundance: NA
CDR3aa: CSVELSKGTGELFF
CDR3nt: TGCAGCGTTGAATTGTCAAAGGGCACCGGGGAGCTGTTTTTT

j_gene: TRBJ2-5
v_gene: TRBV7-2
d_gene: NA
abundance: few
CDR3aa: CASSLGWGGGETQYF
CDR3nt: TGTGCCAGCAGCTTAGGTTGGGGGGGCGGAGAGACCCAGTACTTC

j_gene: TRBJ2-6
v_gene: TRBV5-6
d_gene: NA
abundance: once
CDR3aa: CASSPFLGANVLTF
CDR3nt: TGTGCCAGCAGCCCTTTTCTGGGGGCCAACGTCCTGACTTTC

j_gene: TRBJ2-7
v_gene: TRBV6-2/TRBV6-3
d_gene: TRBD1
abundance: few
CDR3aa: CASSYWRDRVSYEQYF
CDR3nt: TGTGCCAGCAGTTACTGGAGGGACAGGGTGTCCTACGAGCAGTACTTC

j_gene: TRBJ1-2
v_gene: TRBV6-2/TRBV6-3
d_gene: TRBD1
abundance: NA
CDR3aa: CASSYARGQGNGYTF
CDR3nt: TGTGCCAGCAGTTACGCCCGAGGACAGGGCAATGGCTACACCTTC

j_gene: TRBJ2-1
v_gene: TRBV28
d_gene: NA
abundance: NA
CDR3aa: CASSRSPGSNEQFF
CDR3nt: TGTGCCAGCAGTAGATCCCCCGGGAGCAATGAGCAGTTCTTC

j_gene: TRBJ1-6
v_gene: TRBV7-2
d_gene: NA
abundance: few
CDR3aa: CASSSLGVVSGSPLHF
CDR3nt: TGTGCCAGCAGCTCCTTGGGGGTAGTGTCTGGTTCACCCCTCCACTTT

j_gene: TRBJ2-3
v_gene: TRBV6-6
d_gene: TRBD2
abundance: NA
CDR3aa: CASSRPALAVISTDTQYF
CDR3nt: TGTGCCAGCAGTCGTCCGGCACTAGCGGTAATTAGCACAGATACGCAGTATTTT

j_gene: TRBJ2-3
v_gene: TRBV7-2
d_gene: TRBD2
abundance: NA
CDR3aa: CASTQSGRIPDTQYF
CDR3nt: TGTGCCAGCACCCAGAGCGGGAGAATCCCCGATACGCAGTATTTT